The clone carrying this TCR beta chain was counted ten times or more. Its antigen remains unidentified. The data originate from a study of T cells in Graves' hyperthyroidism and ophthalmopathy. As for the study in general: Upon initial diagnosis and before any treatment, peripheral blood was collected.

Study findings and constraints: Blood also showed most of the thyroid clonotypes that were expanded above 0.001. Model output signaled ophthalmopathy a median approximately 6 months ahead of onset.

Under 3 months was the duration of disease in ophthalmopathy patients, who also had a Clinical Activity Score of at least 3 and a NOSPECS grade of at least 4. V gave up 0 bases and J gave up 6 bases, with 4 bases separating them. The CDR3 totals 11 residues. From germline, CDR1 is DFQATT and CDR2 SNEGSKA (reference sequence). From RNA transcripts, TCR beta CDR3 regions were amplified. The TCR CDR3 was amplified in a first-round RT-PCR using the HTBI primer set. Via MiXCR, TCRdb re-called the multiplex PCR reads, giving one row per CDR3 protein. The profile shows 600,000 or so distinct CDR3 sequences, 14% of them singletons.

The receptor's source is a woman aged 18-30 years with Graves' ophthalmopathy. V and J are TRBV20-1 and TRBJ2-3, with D unclear. The sample was blood. CDR3 region: CSARDGDTQYF. CDR3 DNA sequence: TGCAGTGCTAGAGATGGGGATACGCAGTATTTT.